Listed here are 24 T cell receptor beta chains from one sample, sequenced in a study of patients and donors after allogeneic stem cell transplantation. TCRdb ran MiXCR on the RT-PCR reads and lists one entry per CDR3 protein. The data hold around 23,000 distinct CDR3 sequences, with about 30% observed a single time. Material for sequencing was blood, either unsorted or a sorted T cell fraction (not recorded which). The receptors here all came from a human donor who was either an allogeneic HSCT recipient or a stem cell or donor lymphocyte infusion donor (not recorded which). It is not recorded whose cells these are; they may come from a transplant donor.

A single count supports this clonotype. The chain joins TRBV4-2 to TRBJ2-3, with 9 bases fitting TRBD2. Germline CDR1 reads LGHNA; CDR2 reads YNFKEQ. Trimming removed 1 base from V and 5 bases from J; junction bases left unmatched: 10. The CDR3 runs to 17 residues. CDR3: CASSQGAFSGGGDTQYF. The CDR3 bases are TGTGCCAGCAGCCAAGGGGCCTTTAGCGGGGGAGGAGATACGCAGTATTTT.

In its sample, this clonotype was seen a few times. CDR3 bases: TGTGCCAGCAGCTCCTACGGGAGCAATCAGCCCCAGCATTTT. It encodes CASSSYGSNQPQHF. The chain couples TRBV9 to TRBJ1-5; D not certain. V was trimmed by 4 bases and J by 1 base, leaving 9 bases between them. Germline CDR1 and CDR2: SGDLS and YYNGEE. The CDR3 length is 14 residues.

This sequence joins TRBV6-6 and TRBJ2-3; D is possibly TRBD1 (6 bases). The CDR3 sequence is 15 residues long. The germline CDR1 and CDR2 sequences are MNHNY and SVGAGI (reference sequence). Trimming removed 6 bases from V and 0 bases from J, with 13 bases in between. This CDR3 is CASSRQAASTDTQYF. The DNA for the CDR3 is TGTGCCAGCAGCAGACAGGCCGCTAGCACAGATACGCAGTATTTT.

This clonotype was picked up one time. This chain joins TRBV7-2 and TRBJ1-4; D unclear. With 3 bases removed from V and 2 bases from J, the gap between germline ends came to 10 bases. Germline-derived CDR1 and CDR2 are SGHTA and FQGNSA. CDR3 size: 15 residues. The CDR3 loop reads CASSFVMGTNEKLFF. DNA for the CDR3: TGTGCCAGCAGCTTCGTGATGGGTACTAATGAAAAACTGTTTTTT.

This CDR3 is CASSFSQGGTEAFF. In DNA form, the CDR3 reads TGTGCCAGCAGTTTTTCACAGGGGGGCACTGAAGCTTTCTTT. V usage is TRBV6-1 and J usage is TRBJ1-1; TRBD1 matches 8 bases. Germline V lookup: CDR1 MNHNS, CDR2 SASEGT. The CDR3 is 14 residues long. V lost 5 bases to trimming and J lost 4 bases; unmatched junction nucleotides: 6.

This clonotype was seen a few times. The chain employs TRBV20-1 and TRBJ1-2; no firm D call. V was clipped by 1 base and J by 4 bases, with 13 bases between them. Germline assignment: CDR1 DFQATT and CDR2 SNEGSKA (reference sequence). The CDR3 is 14 amino acids. The CDR3 sequence: CSARGPGHSYGYTF. DNA of the CDR3: TGCAGTGCTAGAGGACCCGGCCACTCCTATGGCTACACCTTC.

This clonotype was seen a few times. This chain connects TRBV6-5 to TRBJ1-5; tentative D call: TRBD1 (6 bases). Germline assignment: CDR1 MNHEY and CDR2 SVGAGI. Trimming shortened V by 5 bases and J by 1 base, and 12 bases separated the two germline ends. The CDR3 spans 15 residues. The CDR3 loop is CASSRYRASNQPQHF. CDR3 coding DNA: TGTGCCAGCAGTAGATACAGGGCGAGCAATCAGCCCCAGCATTTT.

The chain has TRBV6-5 and TRBJ1-2; 11 bases are a match to TRBD1. Germline-derived CDR1 and CDR2 are MNHEY and SVGAGI. V was pared by 6 bases and J by 0 bases, with 15 bases of the junction left unmatched. CDR3 length: 19 amino acids. DNA of the CDR3: TGTGCCAGCAGGAGTCCGGGACAGGGGGGTGTGTACTCTAACTATGGCTACACCTTC. Translating gives CASRSPGQGGVYSNYGYTF.

This clonotype showed up just a few times. The CDR3 reads CSASKGSYYGYTF. Here the CDR3 DNA reads TGCAGTGCTAGTAAGGGGAGCTACTATGGCTACACCTTC. The chain has TRBV20-1 and TRBJ1-2; D perhaps matches TRBD1 (5 bases). CDR1 and CDR2 (germline): DFQATT, SNEGSKA (reference sequence). Between the trimmed V and J ends, which lost 3 bases and 3 bases, there was a span of 11 bases. The CDR3 loop spans 13 amino acids.

V gene TRBV5-1 combines with J gene TRBJ1-3; D gene uncertain. The CDR3 has 16 residues. V lost 1 base and J 0 bases, leaving 11 bases between the germline ends. Germline V gene sequence: CDR1 SGHRS, CDR2 YFSETQ. Here the CDR3 reads CASSLRGGSSGNTIYF. The CDR3 coding sequence is TGCGCCAGCAGCTTGAGAGGCGGGAGCTCTGGAAACACCATATATTTT.

This clonotype has just a few counts. J is TRBJ2-1 and V is TRBV6-5, with TRBD2 as a possible D gene (6 bases). CDR1 is MNHEY and CDR2 is SVGAGI in the germline V gene. This CDR3 is built from 14 residues. V lost 4 bases and J 8 bases, leaving 15 bases between the germline ends. The CDR3 sequence is CASSFQGREDEQFF. For the CDR3, the DNA is TGTGCCAGCAGTTTCCAAGGCAGGGAGGATGAGCAGTTCTTC.

This clonotype was seen only a few times. The V gene is TRBV5-1, the J gene TRBJ1-6; a possible D gene is TRBD1 (5 bases). V lost 0 bases and J 7 bases, leaving 8 bases between the germline ends. The germline gives CDR1 SGHRS, CDR2 YFSETQ. CDR3 size: 14 residues. This chain's CDR3 is CASSLVGENSPLHF. The CDR3 nucleotides read TGCGCCAGCAGCTTGGTGGGGGAGAATTCACCCCTCCACTTT.

V is TRBV12-3 or TRBV12-4 and J is TRBJ2-3, with D perhaps TRBD2 (6 bases). V was clipped by 6 bases and J by 2 bases, with 12 bases between them. This CDR3 has 14 amino acids. DNA for the CDR3: TGTGCCAGCAGCCGGAGCGGGTCCACAGATACGCAGTATTTT. The encoded protein is CASSRSGSTDTQYF.

This clonotype was counted between two and nine times. V usage is TRBV6-1 and J usage is TRBJ1-5; D possibly corresponds to TRBD1 (6 bases). CDR3 size: 18 residues. V was pared by 1 base and J by 1 base, with 17 bases between. The germline CDR1 and CDR2 sequences are MNHNS and SASEGT. The CDR3 bases are TGTGCCAGCAGTGAAGGGGGAGAAACAGGGATGAGCAATCAGCCCCAGCATTTT. It codes for CASSEGGETGMSNQPQHF.

The chain carries TRBV9 and TRBJ1-1; maybe TRBD1 (6 bases). The CDR3 contains 15 residues. The V end was cut by 0 bases, the J end by 0 bases, with 9 bases between. Germline V lookup: CDR1 SGDLS, CDR2 YYNGEE. CDR3 in amino acids: CASSVEGGMNTEAFF. CDR3 nucleotide sequence: TGTGCCAGCAGCGTAGAAGGGGGAATGAACACTGAAGCTTTCTTT. The variable domain in full, completed from reference TRBV9 and TRBJ1-1, reads DSGVTQTPKHLITATGQRVTLRCSPRSGDLSVYWYQQSLDQGLQFLIQYYNGEERAKGNILERFSAQQFPDLHSELNLSSLELGDSALYFCASSVEGGMNTEAFFGQGTRLTVV.

Remarks on this clonotype: The CDR3 end shows no conserved phenylalanine or tryptophan, and so a read error is likely. This sequence joins TRBV20-1 and TRBJ1-5; TRBD1 aligns across 7 bases. The CDR3 covers 13 residues. Germline assignment: CDR1 DFQATT and CDR2 SNEGSKA (reference sequence). The junction had 4 bases not matched to a gene; V was cut back by 2 bases and J by 6 bases. This CDR3 reads CSARQGEFQPQHL. In DNA form, the CDR3 reads TGCAGTGCTAGACAGGGGGAGTTTCAGCCCCAGCATTTG.

This clonotype has more than one count but fewer than ten. The J gene is TRBJ1-6, the V gene TRBV5-1, with D unresolved. The CDR3 is 13 amino acids. V was shortened by 3 bases and J by 0 bases, with 1 base between the two germline ends. Germline values: CDR1 SGHRS, CDR2 YFSETQ. CDR3 DNA sequence: TGCGCCAGCAGCTCCTCCTATAATTCACCCCTCCACTTT. It translates to CASSSSYNSPLHF.

The sample holds a few counts of this clonotype. The genes are TRBV28 and TRBJ2-4; D is tentatively TRBD1 or TRBD2 (7 bases each). Trimming shortened V by 4 bases and J by 6 bases, and 16 bases separated the two germline ends. CDR1 MDHEN and CDR2 SYDVKM come from the germline V gene. The CDR3 loop spans 15 amino acids. CDR3 residues: CASSSRQGGRNIQYF. CDR3 sequence (DNA): TGTGCCAGCAGTTCCCGACAGGGCGGGAGAAACATTCAGTACTTC.

The chain has TRBV20-1 and TRBJ2-6, with D unclear. V was cut by 6 bases and J by 4 bases, with 13 bases left in between. CDR3 length: 14 residues. Per germline, CDR1 DFQATT and CDR2 SNEGSKA (reference sequence). CDR3 region: CSALTQTGANVLTF. The CDR3 DNA reads as TGCAGTGCCCTTACACAAACCGGGGCCAACGTCCTGACTTTC.

This clonotype has at least ten counts. The chain has TRBV20-1 and TRBJ1-6; 7 nucleotides match TRBD1. The CDR3 contains 12 residues. Germline-derived CDR1 and CDR2 are DFQATT and SNEGSKA (reference sequence). The V gene end was trimmed by 4 bases and the J gene end by 9 bases; junction bases not matched to a gene: 3. The chain's CDR3 is CSAKTGTSPLHF. The CDR3 nucleotides are TGCAGTGCTAAGACAGGGACTTCACCCCTCCACTTT.

This clonotype was seen ten or more times. The chain uses TRBV20-1 and TRBJ1-6; D possibly corresponds to TRBD1 (6 bases). Between the trimmed V and J ends, which lost 0 bases and 5 bases, there was a span of 17 bases. The CDR3 is 17 residues long. The germline V gene has CDR1 DFQATT and CDR2 SNEGSKA (reference sequence). CDR3 sequence reads: CSARDFGTGGNNSPLHF. The DNA of the CDR3 is TGCAGTGCTAGAGACTTTGGGACGGGGGGCAATAATTCACCCCTCCACTTT.

This clonotype was seen only a few times. V gene TRBV12-3 or TRBV12-4 combines with J gene TRBJ1-5; TRBD1 might be the D (5 bases). The CDR3 length is 17 residues. V lost 2 bases and J lost 0, with 14 bases in between. CDR3 sequence (DNA): TGTGCCAGCAGTTTACCCGAAGGAGGGGTTAGCAATCAGCCCCAGCATTTT. Translation gives CASSLPEGGVSNQPQHF.

This clonotype was seen only a few times. The CDR3 loop reads CAISESSTGYGYTF. CDR3 DNA sequence: TGTGCCATCAGTGAGTCGAGCACGGGCTATGGCTACACCTTC. This rearrangement joins TRBV10-3 to TRBJ1-2; D is undetermined. V lost 0 bases to trimming and J lost 4 bases, with 9 bases between them. Germline V gene data show CDR1 as ENHRY and CDR2 as SYGVKD. The length of the CDR3 is 14 residues.

The chain uses TRBV20-1 and TRBJ2-3, with 10 bases lining up with TRBD2. The germline CDR1 and CDR2 sequences are DFQATT and SNEGSKA (reference sequence). V lost 0 bases to trimming and J lost 4 bases; unmatched junction nucleotides: 7. CDR3 length: 16 residues. The DNA of the CDR3 is TGCAGTGCTAGAGACCTAGCGGGGGAGCAACCAGATACGCAGTATTTT. It encodes CSARDLAGEQPDTQYF.